This is a list of T cell receptor beta chains from one sample in a study of blood T cell repertoires in COVID-19. Sequencing used immunoSEQ multiplex PCR; TCRdb keeps in-frame clones, though not all of them. The sample has under 250,000 clones, roughly 83% seen once; the top ten hold roughly 12%. The specimen was peripheral blood. The receptors were sampled from an elderly man with acute or convalescent COVID-19. CDR3s include the opening cysteine and the closing phenylalanine or tryptophan. A D gene is named only where the DNA matches it firmly. Where a row states a size, it is once, few, many or the class of an expanded clone; other rows omit it.

d_call: TRBD1; v_call: TRBV7-2; clone_size: .; j_call: TRBJ1-5; cdr3_aa: CASRSTGGQPQHF; cdr3_nt: TGTGCCAGCAGGTCCACAGGGGGTCAGCCCCAGCATTTT
d_call: .; v_call: TRBV20-1; clone_size: .; j_call: TRBJ1-4; cdr3_aa: CSARDQEKLFF; cdr3_nt: TGCAGTGCTAGAGATCAAGAAAAACTGTTTTTT
d_call: .; v_call: TRBV29-1; clone_size: .; j_call: TRBJ2-1; cdr3_aa: CSVDPNRGEQFF; cdr3_nt: TGCAGCGTTGATCCCAATAGGGGTGAGCAGTTCTTC
d_call: .; v_call: TRBV27; clone_size: .; j_call: TRBJ2-1; cdr3_aa: CASSLDRSSYNEQFF; cdr3_nt: TGTGCCAGCAGTTTAGACAGGAGCTCCTACAATGAGCAGTTCTTC
d_call: .; v_call: TRBV6-5; clone_size: .; j_call: TRBJ2-3; cdr3_aa: CASRTNTDTQYF; cdr3_nt: TGTGCCAGCAGAACTAACACAGATACGCAGTATTTT
d_call: .; v_call: TRBV4-3; clone_size: .; j_call: TRBJ1-2; cdr3_aa: CASSHTGLPGYTF; cdr3_nt: TGCGCCAGCAGCCATACAGGGTTGCCGGGCTACACCTTC
d_call: TRBD1; v_call: TRBV6-2/TRBV6-3; clone_size: .; j_call: TRBJ1-2; cdr3_aa: CASSRGLSGGYTF; cdr3_nt: TGTGCCAGCAGCAGGGGGCTATCAGGAGGCTACACCTTC
d_call: .; v_call: TRBV6-5; clone_size: .; j_call: TRBJ2-6; cdr3_aa: CASNRPSPGANVLTF; cdr3_nt: TGTGCCAGCAACCGCCCGAGCCCTGGGGCCAACGTCCTGACTTTC
d_call: TRBD1; v_call: TRBV6-5; clone_size: .; j_call: TRBJ2-2; cdr3_aa: CASSSPTGVDTGELFF; cdr3_nt: TGTGCCAGCAGTTCTCCGACAGGGGTGGACACCGGGGAGCTGTTTTTT
d_call: .; v_call: TRBV19; clone_size: once; j_call: TRBJ1-5; cdr3_aa: CASSLLQGEGPQHF; cdr3_nt: TGTGCCAGTAGTCTACTACAGGGCGAGGGGCCCCAGCATTTT
d_call: .; v_call: TRBV9; clone_size: .; j_call: TRBJ2-2; cdr3_aa: CASSAGGTNTGELFF; cdr3_nt: TGTGCCAGCAGCGCTGGGGGGACTAACACCGGGGAGCTGTTTTTT
d_call: .; v_call: TRBV5-1; clone_size: .; j_call: TRBJ2-7; cdr3_aa: CASSLVGGDEQYF; cdr3_nt: TGCGCCAGCAGCTTGGTAGGCGGGGACGAGCAGTACTTC